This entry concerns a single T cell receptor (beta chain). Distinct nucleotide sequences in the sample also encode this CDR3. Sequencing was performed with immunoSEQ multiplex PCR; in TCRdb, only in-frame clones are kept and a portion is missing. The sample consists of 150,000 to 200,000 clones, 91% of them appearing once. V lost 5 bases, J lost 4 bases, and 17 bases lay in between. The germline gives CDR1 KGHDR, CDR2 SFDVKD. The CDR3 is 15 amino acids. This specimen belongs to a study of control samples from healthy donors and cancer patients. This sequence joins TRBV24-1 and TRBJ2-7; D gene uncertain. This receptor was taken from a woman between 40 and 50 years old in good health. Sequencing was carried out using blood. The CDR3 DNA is TGTGCCACCAGTGTCCAATACCCCGGTGGGTACGAGCAGTACTTC. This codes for CATSVQYPGGYEQYF.